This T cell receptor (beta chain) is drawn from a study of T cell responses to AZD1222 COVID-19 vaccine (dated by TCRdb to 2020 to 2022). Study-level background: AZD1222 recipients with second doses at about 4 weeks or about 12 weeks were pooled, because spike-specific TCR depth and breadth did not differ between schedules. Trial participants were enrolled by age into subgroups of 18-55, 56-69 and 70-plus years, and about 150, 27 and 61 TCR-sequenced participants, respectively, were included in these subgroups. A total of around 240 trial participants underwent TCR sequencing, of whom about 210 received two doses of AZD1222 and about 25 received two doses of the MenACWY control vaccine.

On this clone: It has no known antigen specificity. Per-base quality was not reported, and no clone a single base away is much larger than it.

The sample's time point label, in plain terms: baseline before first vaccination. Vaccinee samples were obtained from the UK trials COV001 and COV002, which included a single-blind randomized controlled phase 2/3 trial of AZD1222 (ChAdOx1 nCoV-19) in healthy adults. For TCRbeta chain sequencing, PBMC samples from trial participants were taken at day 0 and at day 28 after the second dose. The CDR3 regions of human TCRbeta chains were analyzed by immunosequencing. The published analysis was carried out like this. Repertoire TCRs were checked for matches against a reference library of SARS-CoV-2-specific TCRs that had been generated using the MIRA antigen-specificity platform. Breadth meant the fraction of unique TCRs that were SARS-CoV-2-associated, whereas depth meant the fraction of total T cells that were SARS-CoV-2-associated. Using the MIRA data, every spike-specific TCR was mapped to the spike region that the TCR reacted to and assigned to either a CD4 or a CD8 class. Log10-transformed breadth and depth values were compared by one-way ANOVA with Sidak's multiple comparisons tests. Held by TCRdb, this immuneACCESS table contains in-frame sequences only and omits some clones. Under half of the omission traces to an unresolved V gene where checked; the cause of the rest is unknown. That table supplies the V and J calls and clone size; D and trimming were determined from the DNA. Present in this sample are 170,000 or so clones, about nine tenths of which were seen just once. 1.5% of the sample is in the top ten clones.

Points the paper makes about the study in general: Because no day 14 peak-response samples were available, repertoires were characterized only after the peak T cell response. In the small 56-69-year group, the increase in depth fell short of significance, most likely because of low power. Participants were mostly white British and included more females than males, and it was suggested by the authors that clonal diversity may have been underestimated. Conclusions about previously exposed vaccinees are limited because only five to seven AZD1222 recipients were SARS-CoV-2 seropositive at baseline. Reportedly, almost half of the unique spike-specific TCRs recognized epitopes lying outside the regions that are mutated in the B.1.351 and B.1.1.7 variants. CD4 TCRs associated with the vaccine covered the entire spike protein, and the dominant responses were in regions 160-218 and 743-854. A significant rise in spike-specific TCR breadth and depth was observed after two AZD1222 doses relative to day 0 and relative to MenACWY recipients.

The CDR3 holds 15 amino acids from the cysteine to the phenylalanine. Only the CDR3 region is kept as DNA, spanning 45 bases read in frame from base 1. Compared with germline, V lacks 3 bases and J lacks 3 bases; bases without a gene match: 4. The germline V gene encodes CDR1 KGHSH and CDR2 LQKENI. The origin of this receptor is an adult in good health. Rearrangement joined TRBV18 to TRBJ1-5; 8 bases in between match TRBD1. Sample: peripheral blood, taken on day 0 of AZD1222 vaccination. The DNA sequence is TGTGCCAGCTCACCCCAGGGACAGGACAATCAGCCCCAGCATTTT. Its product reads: CASSPQGQDNQPQHF.